The present T cell receptor beta chain was sequenced within a study of cytomegalovirus exposure and HLA in healthy donors. Note on this clone: Its matching antigen is unknown. The sample contains more than one DNA sequence encoding this CDR3.

The PCR used 60 Vbeta and 13 Jbeta primers. Profiling relied on immunoSEQ multiplex PCR, and the TCRdb table lists in-frame clones only, not all of them. The data contain hundreds of thousands of clones, around 80% of them seen just once; the ten biggest clones take up around a sixth. CDR3 length: 16 amino acids. V was pared by 4 bases and J by 0 bases, with 1 base of the junction left unmatched. Germline values: CDR1 SGHTA, CDR2 FQGNSA. Study results and limitations: Previous analysis showed most TCR beta V segments were productive about 90% or about 30% of the time. Many donors carried some public TCRs, although rarity characterized most TCR sequences.

The rearrangement links TRBV7-2 to TRBJ2-3, with 13 positions matching TRBD2. Sequenced material: PBMCs. This TCR came from a man between 40 and 49 years old in good health and CMV-seronegative. The chain's CDR3 is CASSSGLAGSTDTQYF. CDR3 sequence (DNA): TGTGCCAGCAGCTCGGGACTAGCGGGGAGCACAGATACGCAGTATTTT.